These T cell receptor beta chains were read from a single sample in a study of CD8+ T cells in alopecia areata. Produced via immunoSEQ multiplex PCR; TCRdb's table is partial and in-frame only. The table shows some 150,000 clones, with around three fifths occurring only once. The sequencing used CD4+ T cells sorted from blood, collected at week 0. These receptors came from a human donor with alopecia areata. The CDR3 runs from the conserved cysteine through the conserved F or W. A D gene is named only where the DNA matches it firmly. Some rows mark clone size as missing; the rest say once, few, many or name a class of expanded clone.

size,V,J,D,DNA,CDR3
-,TRBV29-1,TRBJ1-2,-,TGCAGCGTTGGGGGCAATTATGATGGCTACACCTTC,CSVGGNYDGYTF
-,TRBV2,TRBJ2-4,-,TGTGCCAGCAGACCACCGGGATCTAATAAAAACATTCAGTACTTC,CASRPPGSNKNIQYF
once,TRBV7-8,TRBJ1-1,-,TGTGCCAGCAGGACGCGGGGGCGGACTGAAGCTTTCTTT,CASRTRGRTEAFF
few,TRBV11-2,TRBJ2-2,-,TGTGCCAGCAGCTTGCCTGTCGGGGAGCTGTTTTTT,CASSLPVGELFF
few,TRBV19,TRBJ1-1,TRBD1,TGTGCCAGTCACAGGGGAAACACTGAAGCTTTCTTT,CASHRGNTEAFF
few,TRBV4-2,TRBJ1-4,-,TGTGCCAGCAGCCTCCGGGGAGGCGGGCAAAATGAAAAACTGTTTTTT,CASSLRGGGQNEKLFF
-,TRBV18,TRBJ1-6,TRBD1,TGTGCCAGCTCACTTAGACAGGGAGTCGATTCACCCCTCCACTTT,CASSLRQGVDSPLHF
few,TRBV28,TRBJ1-4,-,TGTGCCAGCAGTTTACAGGCCGAAAAACTGTTTTTT,CASSLQAEKLFF
-,TRBV7-2,TRBJ1-1,-,TGTGCCAGCAGTCCCACCCGGGGAGGCACTGAAGCTTTCTTT,CASSPTRGGTEAFF
-,TRBV9,TRBJ1-2,-,TGTGCCAGCAGCGTGAGCACGGGGGGTTATGGCTACACCTTC,CASSVSTGGYGYTF
-,TRBV30,TRBJ1-2,-,TGTGCCTGGAGCGCCACTTGGGGGCTTCCTAACTATGGCTACACCTTC,CAWSATWGLPNYGYTF
few,TRBV18,TRBJ1-2,TRBD1,TGTGCCAGCTCAAGAAACCGGGACAGGGATAGGGGCTACACCTTC,CASSRNRDRDRGYTF
-,TRBV5-1,TRBJ2-3,-,TGCGCCAGCAGCTTGGAGGCAGATACGCAGTATTTT,CASSLEADTQYF
-,TRBV5-1,TRBJ2-3,-,TGCGCCAGCAGCTCTAAAAGTAGCACAGATACGCAGTATTTT,CASSSKSSTDTQYF
few,TRBV15,TRBJ1-4,TRBD1,TGTGCCACCAGTGTGGGGACAGGGGATGAAAAACTGTTTTTT,CATSVGTGDEKLFF
-,TRBV9,TRBJ1-2,-,TGTGCCAGCAGCGTAGCAGCAGGGGACTATGGCTACACCTTC,CASSVAAGDYGYTF
few,TRBV29-1,TRBJ2-7,TRBD1,TGCAGCGTTGTAGGGGACAGGGTAAACGAGCAGTACTTC,CSVVGDRVNEQYF
-,TRBV27,TRBJ2-7,TRBD1,TGTGCCAGCAGAAGGGACAGATGGGGAGAGCAGTACTTC,CASRRDRWGEQYF
-,TRBV4-3,TRBJ1-1,-,TGCGCCAGCAGCCAAGTTCAGGGGACTCTTGAAGCTTTCTTT,CASSQVQGTLEAFF
-,TRBV5-1,TRBJ2-1,-,TGCGCCAGCAGCTTGACAAGCATAAACTACAATGAGCAGTTCTTC,CASSLTSINYNEQFF
-,TRBV6-6,TRBJ1-2,TRBD1,TGTGCCAGCAGGCTCGGACAGGGGGCGCCTGGCTACACCTTC,CASRLGQGAPGYTF
-,TRBV6-1,TRBJ2-5,-,TGTGCCAGCAGTGAAGCGCTGACTACTCAAGAGACCCAGTACTTC,CASSEALTTQETQYF
-,TRBV4-2,TRBJ2-7,TRBD2,TGTGCCAGCAGCCAACTCGGGGGGGGAAGCTACGAGCAGTACTTC,CASSQLGGGSYEQYF
-,TRBV29-1,TRBJ1-2,-,TGCAGCGTTGAAGGTCAGGGCAGTGGCTACACCTTC,CSVEGQGSGYTF
-,TRBV9,TRBJ2-7,TRBD2,TGTGCCAGCAGCGTCAGTAGCGGGGGGGCCTACGAGCAGTACTTC,CASSVSSGGAYEQYF
-,TRBV30,TRBJ2-1,-,TGTGCCTGGAGTTCCTCCCACAATGAGCAGTTCTTC,CAWSSSHNEQFF
few,TRBV20-1,TRBJ2-3,-,TGCAGTGAGCGGGGCACAGATACGCAGTATTTT,CSERGTDTQYF
once,TRBV5-6,TRBJ2-1,-,TGTGCCAGCAGCCCACTTGCTAGGGGGACACTCTACAATGAGCAGTTCTTC,CASSPLARGTLYNEQFF
-,TRBV15,TRBJ1-1,-,TGTGCCACCAGCAGTTTCGGTCGTAGCACTGAAGCTTTCTTT,CATSSFGRSTEAFF
-,TRBV29-1,TRBJ1-1,-,TGCAGCGTGGGGGTTTTGATAGACACTGAAGCTTTCTTT,CSVGVLIDTEAFF
-,TRBV5-1,TRBJ2-7,-,TGCGCCAGCAGCCCTTTACCAGGGACCTACGAGCAGTACTTC,CASSPLPGTYEQYF
many,TRBV10-3,TRBJ2-2,-,TGTGCCATCAGTGAGAGGACTACTGCGAACACCGGGGAGCTGTTTTTT,CAISERTTANTGELFF
once,TRBV6-6,TRBJ1-6,-,TGTGCCAGCAACACCTATAATTCACCCCTCCACTTT,CASNTYNSPLHF
-,TRBV4-2,TRBJ2-3,-,TGTGCCAGCAGCGAAATGCGGGGGCCGTCGGCCGATACGCAGTATTTT,CASSEMRGPSADTQYF
-,TRBV2,TRBJ1-2,-,TGTGCCAGCAGTGTTCAGCCCAGGGAGGATGGCTACACCTTC,CASSVQPREDGYTF
-,TRBV7-9,TRBJ1-2,-,TGTGCCAGCAGACGGAGGGGGGCCAAGGATGGCTACACCTTC,CASRRRGAKDGYTF
-,TRBV29-1,TRBJ1-2,TRBD1,TGCAGCACGAAGAGGGACAGGGGGCCGGAGGGCTACACCTTC,CSTKRDRGPEGYTF
-,TRBV30,TRBJ2-1,-,TGTGCCTGGAGTGACTTCCGTGAGCAGTTCTTC,CAWSDFREQFF
-,TRBV7-2,TRBJ1-2,-,TGTGCCAGCAGACCTCAGGGACACCTCTATGGCTACACCTTC,CASRPQGHLYGYTF
few,TRBV19,TRBJ1-2,-,TGTGCCAGTAATGACCTCGGCGGGGCCTATGGCTACACCTTC,CASNDLGGAYGYTF
-,TRBV29-1,TRBJ2-2,-,TGCAGCGCCCGGACTGATAACACCGGGGAGCTGTTTTTT,CSARTDNTGELFF
-,TRBV2,TRBJ1-6,TRBD1,TGTGCCAGCAGTGTGGACAGGACTTCACCCCTCCACTTT,CASSVDRTSPLHF
once,TRBV5-1,TRBJ2-3,-,TGCGCCAGCAGCAGTACGACAGGTCGGTTGGGAGATACGCAGTATTTT,CASSSTTGRLGDTQYF
-,TRBV5-4,TRBJ2-5,-,TGTGCCAGCAGCTTAGAGGGGACAACAGGAGAGACCCAGTACTTC,CASSLEGTTGETQYF
-,TRBV5-4,TRBJ1-1,TRBD1,TGTGCCAGCAGCCCTGGGACAGGGAGCGCTCGCACTGAAGCTTTCTTT,CASSPGTGSARTEAFF
once,TRBV25-1,TRBJ1-1,TRBD1,TGTGCCAGCAGTGAAAGCCAGGGGGGGAAGACTGAAGCTTTCTTT,CASSESQGGKTEAFF
few,TRBV29-1,TRBJ2-7,TRBD1,TGCAGCGTTCTTTGGTTCGACAGGGGGACCTACGAGCAGTACTTC,CSVLWFDRGTYEQYF
-,TRBV4-1,TRBJ1-2,TRBD1,TGCGCCAGCAGCCGAGGGGGCAGTGAGGCCTATGGCTACACCTTC,CASSRGGSEAYGYTF
-,TRBV30,TRBJ2-1,-,TGTGCCTGGAGTAGGACGACCAATGAGCAGTTCTTC,CAWSRTTNEQFF
few,TRBV19,TRBJ2-5,-,TGTGCCAGTAGCGCCTCCGGGACAAAAGAGACCCAGTACTTC,CASSASGTKETQYF
-,TRBV15,TRBJ1-3,-,TGTGCCACCAGCAGAGATAGAACCGGCAGCTCTGGAAACACCATATATTTT,CATSRDRTGSSGNTIYF
-,TRBV5-1,TRBJ2-5,-,TGCGCCAGCAGCCGTTCACAAGAGACCCAGTACTTC,CASSRSQETQYF
few,TRBV7-9,TRBJ1-5,TRBD1,TGTGCCAGCACAGGGGGGAACAATCAGCCCCAGCATTTT,CASTGGNNQPQHF
few,TRBV14,TRBJ1-2,-,TGTGCCAGCAGCCAGGACTATGGCTACACCTTC,CASSQDYGYTF
-,TRBV29-1,TRBJ1-4,TRBD1,TGCAGCGCTATTCCCGGGACAGGTCGTGAAAAACTGTTTTTT,CSAIPGTGREKLFF
many,TRBV18,TRBJ2-2,TRBD1,TGTGCCAGCTCACCACCTGGGACAGTGGAAACCGGGGAGCTGTTTTTT,CASSPPGTVETGELFF
-,TRBV11-2,TRBJ1-2,TRBD1,TGTGCCAGCAGCCCCGGGACAGGGAATGGCTACACCTTC,CASSPGTGNGYTF
-,TRBV9,TRBJ1-6,TRBD1,TGTGCCAGCCAGAGCCGGGACAGGGAACTCCACTTT,CASQSRDRELHF
-,TRBV4-3,TRBJ2-1,TRBD2,TGCGCCAGCAGCCAAGCGAATGGACTAGCGGGGCTTAGCTCCTACAATGAGCAGTTCTTC,CASSQANGLAGLSSYNEQFF